The 20 T cell receptor beta chains reported below all come from one sample, sequenced in a study of Ad26.COV2.S vaccination and SARS-CoV-2 variants. The protocol was immunoSEQ multiplex PCR, while the TCRdb copy is restricted to in-frame clones and leaves out a portion. The data show approximately 300,000 clones, around four fifths seen once. As to treatment: 15 to 20 received Ad26.COV2.S at low or high dose, single or two shots; roughly five received placebo; per-sample allocation not given. On day 63 after the first injection, vaccine and placebo recipients gave samples. Source: peripheral blood, taken in a trial of Ad26.COV2.S vaccine versus placebo. The origin of the receptors is a person between 18 and 65 years old who received the Ad26.COV2.S COVID-19 vaccine or a placebo.

The CDR3 reads CASSPSSTGNTYEQYF. The CDR3 nucleotides read TGTGCCAGCTCACCATCTTCTACGGGAAATACCTACGAGCAGTACTTC. This sequence joins TRBV18 and TRBJ2-7, with D possibly being TRBD2 (5 bases). There are 16 residues in the CDR3. Germline V lookup: CDR1 KGHSH, CDR2 LQKENI. V was clipped by 2 bases and J by 2 bases, with 16 bases between them.

This chain uses TRBV9 with TRBJ2-5; D call uncertain. The germline V and J ends were trimmed by 3 bases and 7 bases, with 19 bases remaining between them. This CDR3 region has 15 residues. Germline CDR1 SGDLS, CDR2 YYNGEE. DNA of the CDR3: TGTGCCAGCAGCGCAGACGGACGTTCGACACGGACCCAGTACTTC. It is translated as CASSADGRSTRTQYF.

This clone was detected once. This sequence joins TRBV11-3 and TRBJ2-4; D gene ambiguous. This CDR3 has 14 residues. V was clipped by 1 base and J by 6 bases, with 10 bases between them. Germline V lookup: CDR1 SGHNT, CDR2 YENEEA. CDR3 nucleotides: TGTGCCAGCAGCTTAGTTTCCGGAAGAAACATTCAGTACTTC. Its protein is CASSLVSGRNIQYF.

The rearrangement links TRBV5-4 to TRBJ1-1, with 7 nucleotides matching TRBD1. The CDR3 totals 15 residues. V lost 0 bases and J lost 2; bases outside the gene matches: 4. Germline loops: CDR1 SGHNT, CDR2 YYREEE (reference sequence). CDR3 residues: CASSLATGDNTEAFF. The CDR3 DNA reads TGTGCCAGCAGCTTGGCCACAGGGGATAACACTGAAGCTTTCTTT.

The chain joins TRBV21-1 to TRBJ1-2. TRBV21-1 constitutes a pseudogene. This CDR3 spans 17 amino acids. The CDR3 DNA reads as TGTGCCAGCAGCAAAGAAGGGGCAGGGAGGAATAACTATGGCTACACCTTC. Translated: CASSKEGAGRNNYGYTF.

The chain joins TRBV3-1 (or the pseudogene TRBV3-2) to TRBJ2-7; 10 nucleotides match TRBD1. Germline CDR1 is LGHDT and CDR2 is YNNKEL (reference sequence). This CDR3 contains 15 residues. The junction had 7 bases not matched to a gene; V was cut back by 3 bases and J by 5 bases. Here the CDR3 DNA reads TGTGCCAGCAGCCACGAGACAGGGGGCCGGAACGAGCAGTACTTC. Its protein product is CASSHETGGRNEQYF.

The chain carries TRBV9 and TRBJ2-3, with 13 bases lining up with TRBD2. Trimming at V came to 2 bases and at J to 5 bases, leaving 8 bases not matched to a gene. CDR1 is SGDLS and CDR2 is YYNGEE in the germline V gene. This CDR3 contains 17 residues. This CDR3 is CASSVSPGTSGVDTQYF. CDR3 sequence (DNA): TGTGCCAGCAGCGTGTCCCCCGGGACTAGCGGGGTAGATACGCAGTATTTT. Drawing the rest from reference TRBV9 and TRBJ2-3, the complete variable domain is DSGVTQTPKHLITATGQRVTLRCSPRSGDLSVYWYQQSLDQGLQFLIQYYNGEERAKGNILERFSAQQFPDLHSELNLSSLELGDSALYFCASSVSPGTSGVDTQYFGPGTRLTVL.

The chain is built from TRBV30 and TRBJ1-1; D call uncertain. Trimming took off 3 bases at V and 12 bases at J, with 17 bases between the two ends. Germline lookup yields CDR1 GTSNPN and CDR2 SVGIG (reference sequence). The CDR3 sequence is 12 residues long. The CDR3 DNA is TGTGCCTGGAGAGGTGAGCCCGTGCAAACTTTCTTT. Its protein is CAWRGEPVQTFF.

The chain couples TRBV24-1 to TRBJ1-5; 8 bases fit TRBD1. CDR3 length equals 14 residues. V gave up 6 bases and J gave up 5 bases; unmatched junction bases: 5. Germline assignment: CDR1 KGHDR and CDR2 SFDVKD. The CDR3 here is CATSSIQGDQPQHF. CDR3 in DNA: TGTGCCACCAGTTCGATACAGGGGGATCAGCCCCAGCATTTT.

The genes are TRBV10-1 and TRBJ2-3, with 8 bases lining up with TRBD1. Trimming at V came to 6 bases and at J to 5 bases, leaving 7 bases not matched to a gene. Germline CDR1 and CDR2: WNHNN and SYGVQD (reference sequence). The CDR3 is 14 amino acids. The CDR3 is CASREAGGKDTQYF. The CDR3 region has the DNA TGCGCCAGCAGGGAGGCAGGGGGCAAAGATACGCAGTATTTT.

This chain joins TRBV12-3 or TRBV12-4 and TRBJ1-5, with unresolved D. This CDR3 contains 12 residues. Between the trimmed V and J ends, which lost 0 bases and 11 bases, there was a span of 8 bases. The CDR3 sequence is CASSLALAAQHF. The DNA for the CDR3 is TGTGCCAGCAGTTTAGCTCTGGCGGCCCAGCATTTT.

The chain combines TRBV6-2 or TRBV6-3 with TRBJ1-1; no reliable D call. Germline loops: CDR1 MNHEY, CDR2 SVGEGT. CDR3 length: 13 amino acids. Trimming took off 2 bases at V and 4 bases at J, with 8 bases between the two ends. CDR3 DNA: TGTGCCAGCAGTTACGATGGGAGCACTGAAGCTTTCTTT. It is translated as CASSYDGSTEAFF.

The V and J genes are TRBV24-1 and TRBJ1-5, with D perhaps TRBD1 (5 bases). V lost 6 bases, J lost 3 bases, and 11 bases lay in between. This CDR3 region has 14 residues. CDR1 KGHDR and CDR2 SFDVKD come from the germline V gene. The CDR3 bases are TGTGCCACCAGTAGGGACGGCAACAATCAGCCCCAGCATTTT. Translated, it gives CATSRDGNNQPQHF.

The V call is TRBV11-2, the J call TRBJ2-7, with TRBD1 matching over 11 bases. Germline lookup yields CDR1 SGHAT and CDR2 FQNNGV. CDR3 length equals 14 residues. J lost 3 bases, V lost 5 bases, and 3 bases had no gene match. In DNA form, the CDR3 reads TGTGCCAGCAGCCTGGGACAGGGGGGCTACGAGCAGTACTTC. Its protein product is CASSLGQGGYEQYF.

Only a few counts were recorded for this clone. The chain uses TRBV19 and TRBJ1-4; D may be TRBD1 (6 bases). V lost 6 bases to trimming and J lost 0 bases, with 11 bases between them. The V gene's germline CDR1 is LNHDA and CDR2 SQIVND (reference sequence). This CDR3 has 15 residues. The CDR3 coding sequence is TGTGCCAGTAGCGACAGGCCTGCAACTAATGAAAAACTGTTTTTT. This codes for CASSDRPATNEKLFF.

V usage is TRBV15 and J usage is TRBJ1-1, with 11 bases lining up with TRBD1. This CDR3 is 16 amino acids long. The V segment lost 3 bases and the J segment 10 bases; nucleotides outside the gene matches: 13. Germline V gene data show CDR1 as LNHNV and CDR2 as YYDKDF (reference sequence). CDR3 amino acids: CATSRRVGQGASIAFF. The CDR3 DNA is TGTGCCACCAGCAGGAGAGTTGGACAGGGGGCCTCAATAGCTTTCTTT.

The table lists this clone with a count of one. The V and J genes are TRBV9 and TRBJ2-1; 9 bases match TRBD2. Germline CDR1 reads SGDLS; CDR2 reads YYNGEE. The V gene end was trimmed by 0 bases and the J gene end by 7 bases; junction bases not matched to a gene: 5. The CDR3 runs 15 residues. CDR3 nucleotides: TGTGCCAGCAGCGTAGCAGCGGGGGGCGGTAATGAGCAGTTCTTC. Its translation: CASSVAAGGGNEQFF. The variable domain in full, completed from reference TRBV9 and TRBJ2-1, reads DSGVTQTPKHLITATGQRVTLRCSPRSGDLSVYWYQQSLDQGLQFLIQYYNGEERAKGNILERFSAQQFPDLHSELNLSSLELGDSALYFCASSVAAGGGNEQFFGPGTRLTVL.

The chain couples TRBV9 to TRBJ2-1, with 9 bases lining up with TRBD2. After removal of 0 bases from V and 8 bases from J, the junction contained 9 bases not matched to a gene. From germline, CDR1 is SGDLS and CDR2 YYNGEE. The CDR3 is 16 amino acids. CDR3 sequence: CASSVGGGGATHEQFF. In DNA form, the CDR3 reads TGTGCCAGCAGCGTAGGGGGCGGGGGGGCCACTCATGAGCAGTTCTTC.

The V gene is TRBV28, the J gene TRBJ2-7; D gene ambiguous. The V end was cut by 4 bases, the J end by 1 base, with 17 bases between. CDR3 size: 16 residues. Per the germline V gene, CDR1 is MDHEN and CDR2 is SYDVKM. CDR3 sequence (DNA): TGTGCCAGCAGTTCCCTTCCGGGCAGGCGGTCCTACGAGCAGTACTTC. It yields the protein CASSSLPGRRSYEQYF.

This sequence joins TRBV5-4 and TRBJ2-1, with 9 nucleotides matching TRBD1. Trimming took 1 base from V and 10 from J; bases not matched to a gene: 6. This CDR3 is 14 amino acids long. Germline V CDR1 and CDR2: SGHNT, YYREEE (reference sequence). CDR3 nucleotides: TGTGCCAGCAGCTTGTGGGACAGGGTTCTGGAGCAGTTCTTC. This gives the protein CASSLWDRVLEQFF.